A selection of T cell receptor beta chains follows, all from one sample in a study of regulatory and conventional T cells in RAG deficiency. Repertoires were generated with immunoSEQ multiplex PCR, while TCRdb's copy carries only in-frame clones and drops some. The sample lists about 9,400 clones, roughly nine tenths occurring once. This same sample was also part of a study on regulatory T cells.

Specimen: Tregs sorted from blood. These receptors came from a human donor in good health. CDR3s include the opening cysteine and the closing phenylalanine or tryptophan. Each record gives: clone size, V gene, D gene, J gene, CDR3 protein, CDR3 DNA. D genes are given only for firm matches. Rows give clone size only sometimes, using once, few, many, or a class for an expanded clone.

abundance: -; v_gene: TRBV6-4; d_gene: TRBD2; j_gene: TRBJ2-1; CDR3aa: CASSDGLAGVHEQFF; CDR3nt: TGTGCCAGCAGTGACGGACTAGCGGGAGTCCATGAGCAGTTCTTC
abundance: -; v_gene: TRBV19; d_gene: -; j_gene: TRBJ1-5; CDR3aa: CASSARGASYSNQPQHF; CDR3nt: TGTGCCAGTAGTGCCCGGGGAGCGTCCTATAGCAATCAGCCCCAGCATTTT
abundance: -; v_gene: TRBV6-6; d_gene: TRBD1; j_gene: TRBJ1-6; CDR3aa: CASSYRQGGNSPLHF; CDR3nt: TGTGCCAGCAGTTACAGACAGGGAGGTAATTCACCCCTCCACTTT
abundance: -; v_gene: TRBV18; d_gene: TRBD2; j_gene: TRBJ2-7; CDR3aa: CASSPGTSGSGSEQYF; CDR3nt: TGTGCCAGCTCACCGGGGACTAGCGGGAGCGGGAGCGAGCAGTACTTC
abundance: -; v_gene: TRBV5-6; d_gene: -; j_gene: TRBJ1-6; CDR3aa: CASSLIGSNPPLHF; CDR3nt: TGTGCCAGCAGCTTGATAGGGTCAAATCCACCCCTCCACTTT
abundance: -; v_gene: TRBV19; d_gene: -; j_gene: TRBJ1-1; CDR3aa: CASSNRENTEAFF; CDR3nt: TGTGCCAGTAGTAACAGGGAGAACACTGAAGCTTTCTTT
abundance: -; v_gene: TRBV5-1; d_gene: TRBD1; j_gene: TRBJ1-2; CDR3aa: CASSLTTGGNYGYTF; CDR3nt: TGCGCCAGCAGCTTAACTACAGGGGGAAACTATGGCTACACCTTC
abundance: -; v_gene: TRBV19; d_gene: -; j_gene: TRBJ1-2; CDR3aa: CASTPRLTYGYTF; CDR3nt: TGTGCCAGTACTCCGAGACTTACTTATGGCTACACCTTC
abundance: -; v_gene: TRBV5-6; d_gene: TRBD2; j_gene: TRBJ2-2; CDR3aa: CASSLEDLAGGTGELFF; CDR3nt: TGTGCCAGCAGCTTGGAGGATCTAGCGGGAGGAACCGGGGAGCTGTTTTTT
abundance: once; v_gene: TRBV9; d_gene: TRBD2; j_gene: TRBJ2-7; CDR3aa: CASSVGGKAGAYEQYF; CDR3nt: TGTGCCAGCAGCGTAGGAGGAAAAGCGGGAGCCTACGAGCAGTACTTC
abundance: -; v_gene: TRBV6-5; d_gene: TRBD1; j_gene: TRBJ2-7; CDR3aa: CASRPGTGGGYEQYF; CDR3nt: TGTGCCAGCAGACCCGGGACAGGGGGCGGCTACGAGCAGTACTTC
abundance: -; v_gene: TRBV30; d_gene: TRBD1; j_gene: TRBJ2-5; CDR3aa: CAWRDRGRGETQYF; CDR3nt: TGTGCCTGGAGGGACAGGGGGAGAGGAGAGACCCAGTACTTC
abundance: -; v_gene: TRBV6-6; d_gene: -; j_gene: TRBJ1-4; CDR3aa: CASRPRGRANEKLFF; CDR3nt: TGTGCCAGCAGGCCTAGGGGGAGGGCTAATGAAAAACTGTTTTTT
abundance: -; v_gene: TRBV28; d_gene: -; j_gene: TRBJ1-5; CDR3aa: CATGTPGQPQHF; CDR3nt: TGTGCCACAGGGACGCCGGGTCAGCCCCAGCATTTT
abundance: once; v_gene: TRBV19; d_gene: TRBD2; j_gene: TRBJ2-3; CDR3aa: CASSIGTRTDTQYF; CDR3nt: TGTGCCAGTAGTATAGGGACTAGGACAGATACGCAGTATTTT
abundance: -; v_gene: TRBV5-8; d_gene: -; j_gene: TRBJ2-3; CDR3aa: CASSFRGTRRDTQYF; CDR3nt: TGTGCCAGCAGCTTTCGCGGCACCCGACGGGATACGCAGTATTTT
abundance: -; v_gene: TRBV19; d_gene: -; j_gene: TRBJ2-1; CDR3aa: CASSIEGRGTNEQFF; CDR3nt: TGTGCCAGTAGTATTGAAGGGAGGGGGACCAATGAGCAGTTCTTC
abundance: -; v_gene: TRBV5-6; d_gene: TRBD1; j_gene: TRBJ1-5; CDR3aa: CASSSGGTGISPQHF; CDR3nt: TGTGCCAGCAGCTCTGGAGGGACAGGGATCAGCCCCCAGCATTTT
abundance: -; v_gene: TRBV5-1; d_gene: -; j_gene: TRBJ1-5; CDR3aa: CASSLAGGNQPQHF; CDR3nt: TGCGCCAGCAGCTTGGCTGGTGGCAATCAGCCCCAGCATTTT
abundance: -; v_gene: TRBV30; d_gene: -; j_gene: TRBJ2-7; CDR3aa: CAWSSNLGAMHYEQYF; CDR3nt: TGTGCCTGGAGTTCCAATCTCGGGGCAATGCACTACGAGCAGTACTTC
abundance: once; v_gene: TRBV7-8; d_gene: -; j_gene: TRBJ2-1; CDR3aa: CASSLGPPAGFF; CDR3nt: TGTGCCAGCAGCTTAGGTCCCCCCGCAGGGTTCTTC
abundance: -; v_gene: TRBV19; d_gene: TRBD1; j_gene: TRBJ1-2; CDR3aa: CASIDSGRGLGYGYTF; CDR3nt: TGTGCCAGTATTGATTCGGGCAGGGGGCTTGGCTATGGCTACACCTTC
abundance: -; v_gene: TRBV19; d_gene: -; j_gene: TRBJ2-3; CDR3aa: CASSIGIPDTQYF; CDR3nt: TGTGCCAGTAGTATAGGGATTCCAGATACGCAGTATTTT
abundance: -; v_gene: TRBV7-9; d_gene: TRBD1; j_gene: TRBJ1-2; CDR3aa: CASSLAGTGVSGYTF; CDR3nt: TGTGCCAGCAGCTTGGCCGGGACAGGGGTCTCTGGCTACACCTTC
abundance: -; v_gene: TRBV7-9; d_gene: -; j_gene: TRBJ2-5; CDR3aa: CASSTYDLGRETQYF; CDR3nt: TGTGCCAGCAGCACCTACGACCTAGGGCGGGAGACCCAGTACTTC
abundance: -; v_gene: TRBV30; d_gene: TRBD2; j_gene: TRBJ2-5; CDR3aa: CAWASGLAGQETQYF; CDR3nt: TGTGCCTGGGCTTCCGGACTAGCGGGCCAAGAGACCCAGTACTTC
abundance: -; v_gene: TRBV11-2; d_gene: -; j_gene: TRBJ1-1; CDR3aa: CASSSRQEAFF; CDR3nt: TGTGCCAGCAGCTCGAGACAGGAAGCTTTCTTT
abundance: -; v_gene: TRBV28; d_gene: TRBD1; j_gene: TRBJ1-3; CDR3aa: CASLSQGVASGNTIYF; CDR3nt: TGTGCCAGCCTTAGTCAGGGGGTGGCCTCTGGAAACACCATATATTTT
abundance: once; v_gene: TRBV15; d_gene: -; j_gene: TRBJ2-4; CDR3aa: CATSSSQGLIQYF; CDR3nt: TGTGCCACCAGCTCCTCACAGGGTCTCATTCAGTACTTC
abundance: once; v_gene: TRBV21-1; d_gene: -; j_gene: TRBJ2-4; CDR3aa: CASSEWDRGRLRYIQYF; CDR3nt: TGTGCCAGCAGCGAGTGGGACAGGGGGCGGTTGAGATACATTCAGTACTTC
abundance: once; v_gene: TRBV7-8; d_gene: -; j_gene: TRBJ1-1; CDR3aa: CASRGQGTTEAFF; CDR3nt: TGTGCCAGCAGGGGGCAGGGGACCACTGAAGCTTTCTTT
abundance: -; v_gene: TRBV28; d_gene: -; j_gene: TRBJ1-5; CDR3aa: CASRVAGAGHQPQHF; CDR3nt: TGTGCCAGCAGAGTTGCCGGGGCAGGTCATCAGCCCCAGCATTTT
abundance: -; v_gene: TRBV10-3; d_gene: TRBD2; j_gene: TRBJ2-3; CDR3aa: CAISETGLATDTQYF; CDR3nt: TGTGCCATCAGTGAAACAGGACTAGCTACAGATACGCAGTATTTT
abundance: -; v_gene: TRBV5-6; d_gene: TRBD1; j_gene: TRBJ2-1; CDR3aa: CASSSVTTGKTYNEQFF; CDR3nt: TGTGCCAGCAGCTCAGTCACGACAGGGAAGACCTACAATGAGCAGTTCTTC
abundance: once; v_gene: TRBV6-5; d_gene: -; j_gene: TRBJ2-5; CDR3aa: CATRVGRMQETQYF; CDR3nt: TGTGCCACCAGGGTGGGACGTATGCAAGAGACCCAGTACTTC
abundance: -; v_gene: TRBV10-3; d_gene: TRBD2; j_gene: TRBJ2-1; CDR3aa: CAISESGSGGAYNEQFF; CDR3nt: TGTGCCATCAGTGAGTCGGGTAGCGGGGGGGCTTACAATGAGCAGTTCTTC
abundance: -; v_gene: TRBV2; d_gene: TRBD1; j_gene: TRBJ2-2; CDR3aa: CASTQGAGGGELFF; CDR3nt: TGTGCCAGCACCCAGGGGGCAGGGGGCGGGGAGCTGTTTTTT
abundance: -; v_gene: TRBV2; d_gene: -; j_gene: TRBJ1-1; CDR3aa: CASSDYGTQPF; CDR3nt: TGTGCCAGCAGTGATTACGGGACCCAACCTTTT
abundance: -; v_gene: TRBV15; d_gene: -; j_gene: TRBJ2-6; CDR3aa: CATSRGDGANVLTF; CDR3nt: TGTGCCACCAGCAGGGGGGATGGGGCCAACGTCCTGACTTTC
abundance: -; v_gene: TRBV30; d_gene: TRBD1; j_gene: TRBJ2-6; CDR3aa: CAWSRGQGISANVLTF; CDR3nt: TGTGCCTGGAGTCGGGGACAGGGGATCAGCGCCAACGTCCTGACTTTC
abundance: -; v_gene: TRBV15; d_gene: -; j_gene: TRBJ2-7; CDR3aa: CATSRGFEGFTYEQYF; CDR3nt: TGTGCCACCAGCAGAGGATTCGAGGGGTTTACCTACGAGCAGTACTTC
abundance: -; v_gene: TRBV19; d_gene: TRBD1; j_gene: TRBJ1-2; CDR3aa: CASKDRDRYGYTF; CDR3nt: TGTGCCAGTAAAGACAGGGATAGATATGGCTACACCTTC
abundance: -; v_gene: TRBV6-1; d_gene: -; j_gene: TRBJ2-1; CDR3aa: CASSIAYSSYNEQFF; CDR3nt: TGTGCCAGCAGCATAGCGTACAGCTCCTACAATGAGCAGTTCTTC
abundance: -; v_gene: TRBV5-4; d_gene: TRBD2; j_gene: TRBJ2-2; CDR3aa: CASSLGLAEFGELFF; CDR3nt: TGTGCCAGCAGCTTGGGACTAGCGGAATTCGGGGAGCTGTTTTTT
abundance: -; v_gene: TRBV6-1; d_gene: -; j_gene: TRBJ1-2; CDR3aa: CASTTGYHYGYTF; CDR3nt: TGTGCCAGCACCACAGGTTACCACTATGGCTACACCTTC
abundance: -; v_gene: TRBV7-9; d_gene: TRBD1; j_gene: TRBJ1-4; CDR3aa: CASSSGQGARKLFF; CDR3nt: TGTGCCAGCAGCTCTGGACAGGGGGCCCGAAAACTGTTTTTT
abundance: -; v_gene: TRBV6-1; d_gene: TRBD1; j_gene: TRBJ1-6; CDR3aa: CASSLDRGNSPLHF; CDR3nt: TGTGCCAGCAGTTTGGACAGGGGAAATTCACCCCTCCACTTT
abundance: -; v_gene: TRBV6-1; d_gene: -; j_gene: TRBJ1-5; CDR3aa: CASSLGQQNQPQHF; CDR3nt: TGTGCCAGCAGCCTCGGACAGCAGAATCAGCCCCAGCATTTT
abundance: -; v_gene: TRBV27; d_gene: -; j_gene: TRBJ2-2; CDR3aa: CASSRGTGELFF; CDR3nt: TGTGCCAGCAGCCGGGGGACCGGGGAGCTGTTTTTT
abundance: -; v_gene: TRBV7-7; d_gene: -; j_gene: TRBJ1-5; CDR3aa: CASSPSGSQQPQHF; CDR3nt: TGTGCTAGCAGCCCATCCGGGAGCCAACAGCCCCAGCATTTT
abundance: -; v_gene: TRBV9; d_gene: TRBD2; j_gene: TRBJ2-1; CDR3aa: CASSSPGTSAPASSYNEQFF; CDR3nt: TGTGCCAGCAGCTCTCCCGGGACTAGCGCCCCGGCAAGCTCCTACAATGAGCAGTTCTTC
abundance: -; v_gene: TRBV7-9; d_gene: -; j_gene: TRBJ1-1; CDR3aa: CASSSRQNTEAFF; CDR3nt: TGTGCCAGCAGCTCCAGACAGAACACTGAAGCTTTCTTT
abundance: -; v_gene: TRBV5-6; d_gene: -; j_gene: TRBJ2-7; CDR3aa: CASSLGWSGAYEQYF; CDR3nt: TGTGCCAGCAGCTTGGGATGGTCAGGCGCCTACGAGCAGTACTTC